One T cell receptor beta chain is described in this entry. Antigen unknown. One entry per CDR3 protein results from TCRdb running MiXCR on the reads. The sample yields roughly 920,000 distinct CDR3 sequences, roughly a third seen once. The record originates from a study of T cell repertoires in cytomegalovirus infection. Whole-study context: Evidence of both CMV infection and a matching HLA type came from public TCR beta signatures.

The CDR3 is 16 amino acids. Trimming at V came to 5 bases and at J to 7 bases, leaving 13 bases not matched to a gene. Germline CDR1 and CDR2: SGHVS and FNYEAQ. V usage is TRBV7-6 and J usage is TRBJ2-1; 8 positions agree with TRBD1. The specimen was cultured CD8+ T cells from PBMCs, collected from culture after CMV antigen stimulation. The sequence derives from a human donor in good health (CMV status not recorded). Some clones in this sample may be carry-over from other donors' samples. The CDR3, as DNA: TGTGCCAGCAGCGATCCTAGACAGGGGAACTGGAATGAGCAGTTCTTC. It specifies CASSDPRQGNWNEQFF.